Following are 18 T cell receptor beta chains from one sample sequenced in a study of CD8 T cells in Susac syndrome. cDNA came from about 0.5 to 1 ug RNA primed by random hexamers. TCRdb redid the calling of the immunoSEQ multiplex PCR reads with MiXCR, one entry per CDR3 protein. The sample consists of some 170,000 distinct CDR3 sequences, approximately 93% of them appearing once. What was sequenced was CD4+ T cells from PBMCs. These receptors came from a human donor with multiple sclerosis.

The chain carries TRBV27 and TRBJ2-5; D tentatively fits TRBD1 or TRBD2 (5 bases each). Trimming stripped 2 bases from V and 4 bases from J, with 11 bases between. Germline V gives CDR1 MNHEY, CDR2 SMNVEV (reference sequence). This CDR3 has 14 amino acids. The CDR3 bases are TGTGCCAGCAGTTTAACTCGGGACCTAGAGACCCAGTACTTC. Translated, it gives CASSLTRDLETQYF.

The chain uses TRBV12-5 and TRBJ2-5; no firm D call. Germline lookup yields CDR1 LGHNT and CDR2 FRNRAP. The CDR3 loop spans 14 amino acids. Trimming shortened V by 1 base and J by 2 bases, and 8 bases separated the two germline ends. In nucleotides, the CDR3 is TGTGCTAGTGGTTTGGGCATCACACAAGAGACCCAGTACTTC. Encoded protein: CASGLGITQETQYF.

J is TRBJ2-3 and V is TRBV5-1; possible D gene TRBD2, 6 bases. This CDR3 spans 14 amino acids. Trimming left V 8 bases short and J 3 bases short, with 16 bases between. Germline values: CDR1 SGHRS, CDR2 YFSETQ. CDR3 bases: TGCGCCAGTAGACTAGGGGTTAGGACAGATACGCAGTATTTT. Its translation is CASRLGVRTDTQYF.

The V and J genes are TRBV7-9 and TRBJ1-3; D ambiguous. The V end lost 11 bases, the J end lost 0 bases, and 14 bases lay between the germline ends. Germline-derived CDR1 and CDR2 are SEHNR and FQNEAQ (reference sequence). This CDR3 has 14 residues. CDR3 in amino acids: CAASSGISGNTIYF. CDR3 nucleotides: TGTGCCGCCAGCTCCGGGATCTCTGGAAACACCATATATTTT.

This clonotype was detected once. The rearrangement uses TRBV5-6 and TRBJ2-6; D is uncertain. Trimming removed 6 bases from V and 4 bases from J, with 14 bases in between. There are 15 residues in the CDR3. Germline assignment: CDR1 SGHDT and CDR2 YYEEEE. The CDR3 sequence: CASNSATAGANVLTF. CDR3 DNA sequence: TGTGCCAGCAATTCGGCCACCGCGGGGGCCAACGTCCTGACTTTC. The full variable domain, completed using reference TRBV5-6 and TRBJ2-6, is DAGVTQSPTHLIKTRGQQVTLRCSPKSGHDTVSWYQQALGQGPQFIFQYYEEEERQRGNFPDRFSGHQFPNYSSELNVNALLLGDSALYLCASNSATAGANVLTFGAGSRLTVL.

The chain employs TRBV9 and TRBJ2-5; D possibly corresponds to TRBD2 (5 bases). The V and J ends lost 3 bases and 5 bases respectively, with 11 bases between them. The CDR3 is 13 residues long. Germline values: CDR1 SGDLS, CDR2 YYNGEE. In nucleotides, the CDR3 is TGTGCCAGCAGCGCCGTTCGAGGGGAGACCCAGTACTTC. Protein: CASSAVRGETQYF.

The chain combines TRBV5-1 with TRBJ2-2; 7 bases agree with TRBD1. Germline CDR1 reads SGHRS; CDR2 reads YFSETQ. There are 15 residues in the CDR3. V was pared by 6 bases and J by 2 bases, with 7 bases of the junction left unmatched. CDR3 region: CASNNRQGNTGELFF. The DNA for the CDR3 is TGCGCCAGCAACAATCGACAGGGCAACACCGGGGAGCTGTTTTTT.

V gene TRBV6-2 or TRBV6-3 combines with J gene TRBJ1-1, with D unresolved. Germline values: CDR1 MNHEY, CDR2 SVGEGT. This CDR3 is 11 amino acids long. The ends were cut back, 2 bases at V and 7 bases at J, with 5 bases in the middle. DNA for the CDR3: TGTGCCAGCAGTTACAAAAGTGAAGCTTTCTTT. Protein: CASSYKSEAFF.

This clonotype showed up just once. This chain links TRBV5-6 with TRBJ1-5; no firm D call. Germline V gives CDR1 SGHDT, CDR2 YYEEEE. Between the trimmed V and J ends, which lost 0 bases and 1 base, there was a span of 5 bases. The CDR3 has 14 residues. In DNA, the CDR3 is TGTGCCAGCAGCTTGGGATTAAGCAATCAGCCCCAGCATTTT. Protein product: CASSLGLSNQPQHF.

The rearrangement joins TRBV4-1 to TRBJ1-2; the D is unclear. The CDR3 extends over 17 amino acids. The V and J ends lost 1 base and 1 base respectively, with 16 bases between them. Germline CDR1 is MGHRA and CDR2 is YSYEKL. CDR3 sequence reads: CASSQGASFGSNYGYTF. The CDR3 bases are TGCGCCAGCAGCCAAGGGGCCTCTTTTGGCAGTAACTATGGCTACACCTTC.

This clonotype was observed a single time. The J gene is TRBJ2-1, the V gene TRBV29-1; TRBD2 matches 10 bases. V trimming: 8 bases; J trimming: 1 base; junction bases outside the gene matches: 11. The CDR3 length is 16 residues. Per the germline V gene, CDR1 is SQVTM and CDR2 is ANQGSEA. CDR3 nucleotide sequence: TGCAGCTTCAGCCAGCGGGAGGGGTCGTCCTACAATGAGCAGTTCTTC. Encoded protein: CSFSQREGSSYNEQFF.

This chain links TRBV18 with TRBJ2-3, with D perhaps TRBD1 (6 bases). The CDR3 is 15 amino acids. V was pared by 3 bases and J by 0 bases, with 10 bases between. Per germline, CDR1 KGHSH and CDR2 LQKENI. The CDR3, as DNA: TGTGCCAGCTCACCTGGACAGCTTAGCACAGATACGCAGTATTTT. This translates into CASSPGQLSTDTQYF.

V gene TRBV5-1 combines with J gene TRBJ2-5; tentatively, D is TRBD2 (6 bases). V gave up 0 bases and J gave up 8 bases, with 17 bases separating them. The V gene's germline CDR1 is SGHRS and CDR2 YFSETQ. The CDR3 is made up of 15 amino acids. The CDR3 here is CASSLGLVEKRTQYF. CDR3 bases: TGCGCCAGCAGCTTGGGACTAGTAGAGAAGAGAACCCAGTACTTC.

The rearrangement uses TRBV29-1 and TRBJ2-1, with D uncertain. The CDR3 is 13 residues long. Germline-derived CDR1 and CDR2 are SQVTM and ANQGSEA. V dropped 1 base and J dropped 12 bases, with 16 bases sitting between them. For the CDR3, the DNA is TGCAGCGTTGAAGGCCAATCCCGAATTGGGCAGTTCTTC. This sequence encodes CSVEGQSRIGQFF.

This chain links TRBV7-2 with TRBJ2-1; TRBD2 agrees at 7 bases. The trim removed 5 bases at V and 2 bases at J, leaving 9 bases unmatched. Germline V CDR1 and CDR2: SGHTA, FQGNSA. This CDR3 has 16 residues. CDR3 residues: CASSASLADAYNEQFF. The CDR3 coding sequence is TGTGCCAGCAGCGCCAGTCTAGCGGATGCCTACAATGAGCAGTTCTTC.

This clonotype was observed a single time. The rearrangement joins TRBV5-1 to TRBJ2-7; D remains unclear. Deletions cut 4 bases from V and 6 bases from J, with 8 bases between. CDR1 SGHRS and CDR2 YFSETQ come from the germline V gene. The CDR3 runs to 11 residues. CDR3 sequence (DNA): TGCGCCAGCAGCCTTCGATCCGAGCAGTACTTC. It translates to CASSLRSEQYF.

The rearrangement links TRBV3-1 to TRBJ2-1, with 12 bases identical to TRBD2. V shed 7 bases, J shed 8 bases, and the junction held 6 bases outside the gene matches. The germline V gene has CDR1 LGHDT and CDR2 YNNKEL (reference sequence). The CDR3 runs 14 residues. The CDR3 bases are TGTGCCAGCACAACGACTAGCGGGAGCTATGAGCAGTTCTTC. Translation: CASTTTSGSYEQFF.

This clonotype has only one observation. The rearrangement uses TRBV6-1 and TRBJ1-2; D not resolved. The CDR3 runs to 17 residues. CDR1 is MNHNS, CDR2 SASEGT, per germline. The V gene lost 8 bases and the J gene lost 3 bases, with 25 bases spanning the gap. CDR3 sequence reads: CASRAVRRHRGDYGYTF. CDR3 coding DNA: TGTGCCAGCCGGGCGGTCAGGAGACACCGAGGAGACTATGGCTACACCTTC.